This T cell receptor beta chain emerged from a study of blood T cell repertoires in COVID-19. Study information: The study drew acute and convalescent COVID-19 samples from the United States, Italy and Spain. T cells, B-cell-depleted T cells, or PBMCs supplied cDNA or gDNA.

As handled by the study authors: Reference gene primer amplification gave estimated nucleated cell counts. The table came from immunoSEQ multiplex PCR; TCRdb's copy has only in-frame clones and leaves some out. V and J calls plus clone size are reproduced from that table; the DNA served to infer D and trimming. Of over 150,000 clones in the sample, under 90% were seen once. The CDR3 runs to 11 residues. Per germline, CDR1 SQVTM and CDR2 ANQGSEA. V lost 5 bases to trimming and J lost 5 bases, with 9 bases between them. The chain is built from TRBV29-1 and TRBJ1-1; maybe TRBD1 (5 bases). The sample comprised peripheral blood. This sequence was found in a woman aged 80 or over with active or convalescent COVID-19. The CDR3 nucleotides are TGCAGCGTTAGATCAGGGACTGAAGCTTTCTTT. Residues: CSVRSGTEAFF.